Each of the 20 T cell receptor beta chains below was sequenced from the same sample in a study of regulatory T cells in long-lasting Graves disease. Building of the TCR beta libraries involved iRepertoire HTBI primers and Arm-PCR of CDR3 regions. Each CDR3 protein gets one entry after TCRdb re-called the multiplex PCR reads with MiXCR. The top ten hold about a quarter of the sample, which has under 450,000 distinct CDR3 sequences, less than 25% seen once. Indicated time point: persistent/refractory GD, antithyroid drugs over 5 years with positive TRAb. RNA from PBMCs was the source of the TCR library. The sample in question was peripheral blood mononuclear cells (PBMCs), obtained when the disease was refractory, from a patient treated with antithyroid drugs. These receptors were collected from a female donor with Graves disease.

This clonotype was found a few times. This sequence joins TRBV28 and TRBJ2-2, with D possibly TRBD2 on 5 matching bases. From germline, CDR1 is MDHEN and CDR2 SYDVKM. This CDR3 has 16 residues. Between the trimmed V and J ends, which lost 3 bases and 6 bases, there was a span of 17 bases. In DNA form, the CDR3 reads TGTGCCAGCAGTTTTCAGACGCCCCGGGGTGCCGGGGAGCTGTTTTTT. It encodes CASSFQTPRGAGELFF.

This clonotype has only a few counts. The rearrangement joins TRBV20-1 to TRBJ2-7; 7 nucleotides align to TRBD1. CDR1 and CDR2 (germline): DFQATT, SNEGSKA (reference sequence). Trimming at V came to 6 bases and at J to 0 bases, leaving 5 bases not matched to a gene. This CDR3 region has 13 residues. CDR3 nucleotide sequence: TGCAGTGCCCTGGACAGGAGCTCCTACGAGCAGTACTTC. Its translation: CSALDRSSYEQYF.

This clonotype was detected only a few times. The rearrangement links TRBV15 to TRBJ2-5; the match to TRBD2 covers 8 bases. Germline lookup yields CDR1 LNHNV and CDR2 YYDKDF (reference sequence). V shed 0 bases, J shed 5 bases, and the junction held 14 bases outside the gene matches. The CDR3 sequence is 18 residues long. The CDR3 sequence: CATSRDLPLADQDETQYF. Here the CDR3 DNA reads TGTGCCACCAGCAGAGATCTCCCACTAGCGGACCAAGATGAGACCCAGTACTTC.

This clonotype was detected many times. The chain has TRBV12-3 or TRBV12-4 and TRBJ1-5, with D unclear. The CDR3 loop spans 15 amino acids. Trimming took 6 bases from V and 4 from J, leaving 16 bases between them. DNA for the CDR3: TGTGCCAGCAGCGAGGAGGGCGGCTCAAATCAGCCCCAGCATTTT. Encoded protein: CASSEEGGSNQPQHF.

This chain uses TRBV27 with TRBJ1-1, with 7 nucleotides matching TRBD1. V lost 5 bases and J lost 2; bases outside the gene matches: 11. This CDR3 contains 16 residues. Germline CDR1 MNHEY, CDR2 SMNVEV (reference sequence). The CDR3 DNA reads TGTGCCAGCAGTACCTCGTACACAGGGGAAAACACTGAAGCTTTCTTT. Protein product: CASSTSYTGENTEAFF.

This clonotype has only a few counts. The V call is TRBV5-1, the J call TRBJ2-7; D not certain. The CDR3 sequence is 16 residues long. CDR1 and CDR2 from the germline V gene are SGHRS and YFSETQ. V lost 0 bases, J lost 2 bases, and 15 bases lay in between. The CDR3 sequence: CASSLVSLPDPYEQYF. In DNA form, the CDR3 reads TGCGCCAGCAGCTTGGTTTCGCTTCCCGACCCCTACGAGCAGTACTTC.

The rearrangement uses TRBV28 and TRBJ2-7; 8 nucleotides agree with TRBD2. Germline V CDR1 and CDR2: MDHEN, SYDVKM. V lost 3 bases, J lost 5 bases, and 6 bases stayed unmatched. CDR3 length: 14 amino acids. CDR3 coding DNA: TGTGCCAGCAGTTTCACGGGACTAGGGAACGAGCAGTACTTC. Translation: CASSFTGLGNEQYF.

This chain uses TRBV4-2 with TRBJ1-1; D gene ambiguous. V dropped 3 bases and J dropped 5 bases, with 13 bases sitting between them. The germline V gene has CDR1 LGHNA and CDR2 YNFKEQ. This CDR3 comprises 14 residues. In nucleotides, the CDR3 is TGTGCCAGCAGCCAGGACGACCGTGGGACTGAAGCTTTCTTT. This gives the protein CASSQDDRGTEAFF.

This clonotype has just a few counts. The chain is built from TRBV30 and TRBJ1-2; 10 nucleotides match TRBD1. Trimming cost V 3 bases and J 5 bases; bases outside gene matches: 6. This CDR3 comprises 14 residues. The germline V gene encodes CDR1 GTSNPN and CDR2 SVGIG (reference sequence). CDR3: CAWRFRDRGYGYTF. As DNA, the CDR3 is TGTGCCTGGAGATTCCGGGACAGGGGTTATGGCTACACCTTC.

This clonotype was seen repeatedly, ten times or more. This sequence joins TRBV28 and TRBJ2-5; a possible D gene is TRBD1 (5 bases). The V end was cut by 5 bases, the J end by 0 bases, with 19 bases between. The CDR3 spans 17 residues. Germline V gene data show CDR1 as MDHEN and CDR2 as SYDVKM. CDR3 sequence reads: CASSTYRQTSYQETQYF. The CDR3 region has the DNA TGTGCCAGCAGTACTTACAGACAGACATCGTACCAAGAGACCCAGTACTTC.

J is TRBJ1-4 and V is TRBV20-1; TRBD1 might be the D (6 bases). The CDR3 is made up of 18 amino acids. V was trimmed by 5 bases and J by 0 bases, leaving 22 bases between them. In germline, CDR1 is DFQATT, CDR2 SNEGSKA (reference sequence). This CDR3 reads CSASRGGRVFATNEKLFF. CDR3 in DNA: TGCAGTGCTTCCCGGGGGGGCAGGGTTTTCGCAACTAATGAAAAACTGTTTTTT.

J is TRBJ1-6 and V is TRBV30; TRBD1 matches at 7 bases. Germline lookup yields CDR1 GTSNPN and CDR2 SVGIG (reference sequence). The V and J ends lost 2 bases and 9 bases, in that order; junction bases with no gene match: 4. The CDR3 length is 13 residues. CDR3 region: CAWSTGDPSPLHF. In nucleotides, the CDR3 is TGTGCCTGGAGTACAGGGGATCCTTCACCCCTCCACTTT.

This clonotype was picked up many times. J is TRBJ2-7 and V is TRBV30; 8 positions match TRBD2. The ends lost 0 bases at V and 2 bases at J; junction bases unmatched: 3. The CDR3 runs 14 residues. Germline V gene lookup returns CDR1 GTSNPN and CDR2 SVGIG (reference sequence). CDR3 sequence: CAWSVLAEAYEQYF. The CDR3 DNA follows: TGTGCCTGGAGTGTACTAGCGGAAGCCTACGAGCAGTACTTC.

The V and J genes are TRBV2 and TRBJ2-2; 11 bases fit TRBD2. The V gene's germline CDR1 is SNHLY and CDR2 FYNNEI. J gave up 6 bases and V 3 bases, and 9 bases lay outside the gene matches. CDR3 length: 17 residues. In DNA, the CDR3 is TGTGCCAGCAGTGAGCGTCCTAGCGGGAGGTTCGCCGGGGAGCTGTTTTTT. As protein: CASSERPSGRFAGELFF.

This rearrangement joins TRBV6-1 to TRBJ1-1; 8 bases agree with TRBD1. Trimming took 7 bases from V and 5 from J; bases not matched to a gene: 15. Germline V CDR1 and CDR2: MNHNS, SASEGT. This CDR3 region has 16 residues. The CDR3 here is CASTYTQGASFTEAFF. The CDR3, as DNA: TGTGCCAGCACATACACTCAGGGGGCTAGTTTTACTGAAGCTTTCTTT.

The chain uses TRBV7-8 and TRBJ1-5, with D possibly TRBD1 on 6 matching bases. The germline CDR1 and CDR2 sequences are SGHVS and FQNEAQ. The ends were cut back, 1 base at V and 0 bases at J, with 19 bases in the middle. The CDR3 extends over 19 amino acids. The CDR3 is CASSLDPVGGAISNQPQHF. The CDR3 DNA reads TGTGCCAGCAGCTTAGATCCTGTCGGGGGGGCCATTAGCAATCAGCCCCAGCATTTT.

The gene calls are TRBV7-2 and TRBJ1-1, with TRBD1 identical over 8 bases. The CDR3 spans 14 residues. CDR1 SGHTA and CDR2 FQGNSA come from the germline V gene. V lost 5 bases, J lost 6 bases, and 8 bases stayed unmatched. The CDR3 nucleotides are TGTGCCAGCAGCCGTGTTGACAGGGGCGCTGAAGCTTTCTTT. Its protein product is CASSRVDRGAEAFF.

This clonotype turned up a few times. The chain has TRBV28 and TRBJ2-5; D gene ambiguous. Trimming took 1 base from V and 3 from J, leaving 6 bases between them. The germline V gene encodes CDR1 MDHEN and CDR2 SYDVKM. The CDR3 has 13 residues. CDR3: CASSLFIKETQYF. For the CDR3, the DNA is TGTGCCAGCAGTTTATTTATAAAAGAGACCCAGTACTTC. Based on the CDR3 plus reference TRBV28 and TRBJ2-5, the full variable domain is DVKVTQSSRYLVKRTGEKVFLECVQDMDHENMFWYRQDPGLGLRLIYFSYDVKMKEKGDIPEGYSVSREKKERFSLILESASTNQTSMYLCASSLFIKETQYFGPGTRLLVL.

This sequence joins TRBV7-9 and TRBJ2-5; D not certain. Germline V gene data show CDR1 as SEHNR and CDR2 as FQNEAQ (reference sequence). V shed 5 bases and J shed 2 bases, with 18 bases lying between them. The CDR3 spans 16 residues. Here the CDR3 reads CASSSLRARGQETQYF. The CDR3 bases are TGTGCCAGCAGCAGCCTCCGGGCCCGCGGACAAGAGACCCAGTACTTC.

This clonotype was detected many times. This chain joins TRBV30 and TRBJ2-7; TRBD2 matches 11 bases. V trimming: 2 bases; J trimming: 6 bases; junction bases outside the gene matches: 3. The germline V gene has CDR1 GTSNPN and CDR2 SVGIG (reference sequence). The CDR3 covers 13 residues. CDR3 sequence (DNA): TGTGCCTGGAGTCCGACTAGCGGGACCGAGCAGTACTTC. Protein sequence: CAWSPTSGTEQYF.